This TCR beta chain was profiled in a study of cytomegalovirus exposure and HLA in healthy donors. This CDR3 spans 15 amino acids. Germline CDR1 and CDR2: SGHVS and FQNEAQ. Trimming cost V 3 bases and J 5 bases, with 17 bases left between them. Only a few counts were recorded for this clone. Clones were sequenced by immunoSEQ multiplex PCR, and TCRdb holds only the in-frame ones, with some missing. The data show about 110,000 clones, with 70% to 85% seen just once and roughly 3% held by the top ten. The chain is built from TRBV7-8 and TRBJ2-7, with D tentatively TRBD2 (5 bases). The sample taken for sequencing was PBMCs. The clonotype was recovered from a woman under 30 in good health and CMV-seronegative. The DNA for the CDR3 is TGTGCCAGCAGCTTCCGTGACGGGAAGGGTCACGAGCAGTACTTC. Encoded protein: CASSFRDGKGHEQYF.